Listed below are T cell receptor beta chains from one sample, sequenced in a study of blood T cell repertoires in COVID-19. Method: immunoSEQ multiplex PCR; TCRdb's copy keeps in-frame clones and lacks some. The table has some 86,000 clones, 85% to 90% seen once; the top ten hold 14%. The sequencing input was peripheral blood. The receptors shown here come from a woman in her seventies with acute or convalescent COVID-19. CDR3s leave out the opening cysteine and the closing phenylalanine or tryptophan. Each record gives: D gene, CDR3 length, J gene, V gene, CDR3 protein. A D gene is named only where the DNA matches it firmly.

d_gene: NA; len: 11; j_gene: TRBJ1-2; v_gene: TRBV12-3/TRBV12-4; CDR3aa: ASSLVGGRGYT
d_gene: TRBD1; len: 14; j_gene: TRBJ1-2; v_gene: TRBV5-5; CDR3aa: ASSLKIAQGAGGYT
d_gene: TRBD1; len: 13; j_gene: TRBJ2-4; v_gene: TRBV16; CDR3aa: ASSQGTGTKNIQY
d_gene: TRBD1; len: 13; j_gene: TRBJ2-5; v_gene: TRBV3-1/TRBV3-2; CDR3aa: ASSQGPTGVETQY
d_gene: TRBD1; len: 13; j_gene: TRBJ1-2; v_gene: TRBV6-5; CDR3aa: ASTQLGQGAGGYT
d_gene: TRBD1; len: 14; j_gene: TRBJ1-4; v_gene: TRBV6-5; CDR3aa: ASSYKPTGMNEKLF
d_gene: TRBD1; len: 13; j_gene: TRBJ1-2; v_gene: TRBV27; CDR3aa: ASRGNQGALGGYT
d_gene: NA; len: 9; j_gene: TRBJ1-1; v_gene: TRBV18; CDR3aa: ASSQGTEAF
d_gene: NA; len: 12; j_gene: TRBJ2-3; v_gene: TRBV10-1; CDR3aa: ASSDTGGTDTQY
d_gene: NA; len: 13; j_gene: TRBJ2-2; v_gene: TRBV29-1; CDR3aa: SVVQVTGDTGELF
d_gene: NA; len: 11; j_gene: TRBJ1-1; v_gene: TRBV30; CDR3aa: ASLWEGNTEAF
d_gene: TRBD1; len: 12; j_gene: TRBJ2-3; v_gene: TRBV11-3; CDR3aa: ASSHWTGRDTQY
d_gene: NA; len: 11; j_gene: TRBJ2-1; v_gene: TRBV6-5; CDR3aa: ASSRGPYNEQF
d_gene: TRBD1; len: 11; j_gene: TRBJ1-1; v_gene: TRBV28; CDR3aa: ASSSGTGIEAF
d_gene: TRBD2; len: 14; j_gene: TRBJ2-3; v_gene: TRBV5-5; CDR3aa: ASSLTSGRALDTQY
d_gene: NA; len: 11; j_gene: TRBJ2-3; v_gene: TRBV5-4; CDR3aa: ASSLPLPDTQY
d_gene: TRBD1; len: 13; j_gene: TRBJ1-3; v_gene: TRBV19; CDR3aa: ASSPYGTAGNTIY
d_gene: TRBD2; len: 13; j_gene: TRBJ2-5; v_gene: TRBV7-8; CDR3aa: ASSFSGRARETQY
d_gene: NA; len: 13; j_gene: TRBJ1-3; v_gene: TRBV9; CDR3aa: ASSAQGMSGNTIY
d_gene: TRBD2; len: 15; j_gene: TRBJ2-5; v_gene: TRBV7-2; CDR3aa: ASSLKVGTSLPGTQY
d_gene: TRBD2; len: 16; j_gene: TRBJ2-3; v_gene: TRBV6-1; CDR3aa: ASSEITGTSGYTDTQY
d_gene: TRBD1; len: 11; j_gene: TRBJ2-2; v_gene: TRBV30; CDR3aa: AWSVGTVGELF
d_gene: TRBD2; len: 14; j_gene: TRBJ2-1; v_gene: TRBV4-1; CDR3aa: ASKVRTSGGAHEQF
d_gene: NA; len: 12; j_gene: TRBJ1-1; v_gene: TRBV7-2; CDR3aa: ASSLGEAVTEAF
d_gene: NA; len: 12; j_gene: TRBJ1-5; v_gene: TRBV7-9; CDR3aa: ASSLGGQHQPQH
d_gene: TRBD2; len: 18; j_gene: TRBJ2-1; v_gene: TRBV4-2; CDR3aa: ASSQDWSPGLAGVRDEQF
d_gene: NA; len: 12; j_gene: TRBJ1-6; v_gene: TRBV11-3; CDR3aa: ASSFGQKNSPLH
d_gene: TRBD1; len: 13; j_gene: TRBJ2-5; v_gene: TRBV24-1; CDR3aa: ATSDLRTGEETQY
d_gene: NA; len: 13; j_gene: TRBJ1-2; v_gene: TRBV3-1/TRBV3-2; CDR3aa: ASSLTLTDLHGYT
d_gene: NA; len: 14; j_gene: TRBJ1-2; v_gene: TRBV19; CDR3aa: ASSPRGRNPNYGYT
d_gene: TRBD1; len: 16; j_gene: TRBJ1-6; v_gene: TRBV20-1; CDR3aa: SASQGATGAPYNSPLH
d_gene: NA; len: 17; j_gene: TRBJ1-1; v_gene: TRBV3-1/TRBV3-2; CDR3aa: ASSQERADSTIMNTEAF
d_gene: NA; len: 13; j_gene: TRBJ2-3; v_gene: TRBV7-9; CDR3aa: ASSPGLPAADTQY
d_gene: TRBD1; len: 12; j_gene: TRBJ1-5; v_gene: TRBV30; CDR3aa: AWSGQGGNQPQH
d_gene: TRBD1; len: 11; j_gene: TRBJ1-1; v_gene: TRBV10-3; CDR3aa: ASKQGMNTEAF
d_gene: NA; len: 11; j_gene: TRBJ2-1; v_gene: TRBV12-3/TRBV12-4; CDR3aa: ASRLQGLDEQF
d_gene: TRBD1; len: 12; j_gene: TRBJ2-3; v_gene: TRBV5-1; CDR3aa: ASSLGTGADTQY
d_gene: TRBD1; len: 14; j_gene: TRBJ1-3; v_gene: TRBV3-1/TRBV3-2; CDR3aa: ASSPDRAGSGNTIY
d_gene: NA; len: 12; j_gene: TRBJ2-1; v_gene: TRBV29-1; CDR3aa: SGYGTRYDNEQF
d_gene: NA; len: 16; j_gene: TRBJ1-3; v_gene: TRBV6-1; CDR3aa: ASSEYFPVAGLTNTIY
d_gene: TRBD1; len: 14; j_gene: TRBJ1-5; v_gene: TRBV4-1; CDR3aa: ASSPYVGTGNQPQH
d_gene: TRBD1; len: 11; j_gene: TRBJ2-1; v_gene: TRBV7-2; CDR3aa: ASSLGTGVEQF
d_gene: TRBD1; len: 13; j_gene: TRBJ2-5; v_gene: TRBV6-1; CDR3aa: ASSEGRQGVGTQY
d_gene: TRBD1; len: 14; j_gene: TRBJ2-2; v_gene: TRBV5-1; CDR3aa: ASSSTGAMNTGELF
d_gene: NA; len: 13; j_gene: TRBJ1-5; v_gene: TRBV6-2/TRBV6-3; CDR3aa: ASSLTGISNQPQH
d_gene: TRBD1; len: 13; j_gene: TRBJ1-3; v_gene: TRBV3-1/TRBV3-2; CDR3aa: ASSQRTGAGNTIY
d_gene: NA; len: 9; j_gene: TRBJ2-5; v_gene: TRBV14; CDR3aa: ASSRVETQY
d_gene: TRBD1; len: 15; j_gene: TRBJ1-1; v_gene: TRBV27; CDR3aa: ASSFLLPGGLNTEAF
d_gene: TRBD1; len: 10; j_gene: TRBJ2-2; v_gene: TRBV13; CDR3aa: ASSRQGGELF
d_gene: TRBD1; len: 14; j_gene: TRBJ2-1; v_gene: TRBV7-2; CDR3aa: ASSLIGTGIYNEQF
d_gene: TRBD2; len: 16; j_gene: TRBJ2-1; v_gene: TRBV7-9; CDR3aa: ASSLASLGGRAGNEQF
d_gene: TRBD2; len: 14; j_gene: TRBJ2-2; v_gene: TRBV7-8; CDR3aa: ASSSGGRPNTGELF
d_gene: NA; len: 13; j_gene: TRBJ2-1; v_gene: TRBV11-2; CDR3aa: ASSLPGPGVSEQF
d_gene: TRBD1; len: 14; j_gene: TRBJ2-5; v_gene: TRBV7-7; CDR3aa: ASSLYIGGKGETQY
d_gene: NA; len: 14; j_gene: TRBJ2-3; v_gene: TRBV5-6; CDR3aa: ASTLRPGLLTDTQY
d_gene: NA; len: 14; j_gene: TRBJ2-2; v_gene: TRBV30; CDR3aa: AWSVRARAYTGELF
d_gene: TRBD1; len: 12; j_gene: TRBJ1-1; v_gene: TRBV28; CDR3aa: ASSPGQPNTEAF
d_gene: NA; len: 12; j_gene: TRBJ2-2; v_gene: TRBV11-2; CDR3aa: ASSFGANTGELF
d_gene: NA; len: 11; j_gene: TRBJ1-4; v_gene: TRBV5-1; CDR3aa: ASSLGQNEKLF
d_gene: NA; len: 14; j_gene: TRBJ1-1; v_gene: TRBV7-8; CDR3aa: ASSSLGGLANTEAF